A single sample is the source of the 26 T cell receptor beta chains below, sequenced in a study of cytomegalovirus exposure and HLA in healthy donors. With 60 Vbeta and 13 Jbeta primers, the PCR was carried out. Profiling relied on immunoSEQ multiplex PCR, and the TCRdb table lists in-frame clones only, not all of them. This sample has about 140,000 clones, with 70% to 75% found just once. The specimen sequenced was PBMCs. The receptors were sampled from a human donor in good health.

The V gene is TRBV7-9, the J gene TRBJ2-5; weak D call: TRBD2 (5 bases). Trimming took off 5 bases at V and 2 bases at J, with 15 bases between the two ends. The CDR3 has 15 amino acids. Germline CDR1 and CDR2: SEHNR and FQNEAQ (reference sequence). DNA for the CDR3: TGTGCCAGCAGCCCGGACTGGCCCCTGCAAGAGACCCAGTACTTC. Protein product: CASSPDWPLQETQYF.

The rearrangement links TRBV6-1 to TRBJ2-5; no definite D call. With 6 bases removed from V and 5 bases from J, the gap between germline ends came to 16 bases. CDR3 length: 14 amino acids. The germline V gene has CDR1 MNHNS and CDR2 SASEGT. CDR3 DNA sequence: TGTGCCAGCAGGCCCACCCTCCCTACGGAGACCCAGTACTTC. Translating gives CASRPTLPTETQYF.

J is TRBJ2-7 and V is TRBV5-1; 9 bases map to TRBD1. The CDR3 length is 14 residues. Germline-derived CDR1 and CDR2 are SGHRS and YFSETQ. With V trimmed by 4 bases and J by 3 bases, 5 bases remained unmatched. The CDR3: CASSQWDRDYEQYF. CDR3 bases: TGCGCCAGCAGCCAATGGGACAGGGACTACGAGCAGTACTTC. Full variable domain (remainder filled in from reference TRBV5-1 and TRBJ2-7): KAGVTQTPRYLIKTRGQQVTLSCSPISGHRSVSWYQQTPGQGLQFLFEYFSETQRNKGNFPGRFSGRQFSNSRSEMNVSTLELGDSALYLCASSQWDRDYEQYFGPGTRLTVT.

The J gene is TRBJ1-2, the V gene TRBV5-1; 11 bases line up with TRBD1. Trimming took 4 bases from V and 4 from J; bases not matched to a gene: 6. CDR1 is SGHRS and CDR2 is YFSETQ in the germline V gene. The CDR3 runs to 15 residues. In DNA form, the CDR3 reads TGCGCCAGCAGCCTCGGGACAGGGGGGTCCTATGGCTACACCTTC. Amino acid sequence: CASSLGTGGSYGYTF.

The chain combines TRBV27 with TRBJ2-2, with 14 bases fitting TRBD2. CDR3 size: 15 residues. Germline V gene sequence: CDR1 MNHEY, CDR2 SMNVEV (reference sequence). V shed 6 bases, J shed 6 bases, and the junction held 3 bases outside the gene matches. The CDR3 bases are TGTGCCAGCAGCCGACTAGCGGGGGGGCCCGGGGAGCTGTTTTTT. Its protein is CASSRLAGGPGELFF.

The genes are TRBV5-4 and TRBJ2-5; maybe TRBD1 (5 bases). The DNA matches TRBJ2-7 better at its end, which makes the J call doubtful. The CDR3 loop spans 13 amino acids. Germline CDR1 and CDR2: SGHNT and YYREEE (reference sequence). CDR3 nucleotide sequence: TGTGCCAGCACCTTTCAGGGATCCCTCGAGCAGTACTTC. This translates into CASTFQGSLEQYF.

The rearrangement joins TRBV28 to TRBJ1-2; D perhaps matches TRBD1 (5 bases). Trimming removed 5 bases at V and 4 bases at J, with 14 bases between. The germline CDR1 and CDR2 sequences are MDHEN and SYDVKM. This CDR3 spans 14 amino acids. This CDR3 is CASSPPLGGYGYTF. The CDR3 coding sequence is TGTGCCAGCAGTCCCCCCCTGGGGGGCTATGGCTACACCTTC.

The gene calls are TRBV2 and TRBJ2-3; weak D call: TRBD1 (6 bases). Trimming removed 4 bases from V and 0 bases from J, with 11 bases in between. Germline V gene lookup returns CDR1 SNHLY and CDR2 FYNNEI. The CDR3 is 15 amino acids. CDR3 in DNA: TGTGCCAGCAGTGTAGGGACACCAAGCACAGATACGCAGTATTTT. Its protein product is CASSVGTPSTDTQYF.

The chain is built from TRBV5-1 and TRBJ2-7, with 7 bases aligning to TRBD2. After removal of 0 bases from V and 7 bases from J, the junction contained 13 bases not matched to a gene. Per germline, CDR1 SGHRS and CDR2 YFSETQ. CDR3 size: 16 residues. The chain's CDR3 is CASSLGTAGEATEQYF. In nucleotides, the CDR3 is TGCGCCAGCAGCTTGGGGACCGCGGGGGAAGCTACGGAGCAGTACTTC.

This clone has only one observation. Sequence at one end of the junction differs from germline and may be a read error. The chain couples TRBV7-7 to TRBJ2-2; 13 bases line up with TRBD2. The CDR3 is made up of 16 amino acids. Germline CDR1 SSHAT, CDR2 FNYEAQ (reference sequence). DNA of the CDR3: TGTGCTAGCAGCCTTCGACTAGCGGGAGGTTCCGGGGAGCTGTTTTTT. It is translated as CASSLRLAGGSGELFF.

The rearrangement links TRBV21-1 to TRBJ2-2; TRBD1, the table's D call, was not compared with the DNA. TRBV21-1 has pseudogene status. The CDR3 loop spans 16 amino acids. In DNA, the CDR3 is TGTGCCAGCAGCAGGACAGGGCTTGCAAACACCGGGGAGCTGTTTTTT. This encodes CASSRTGLANTGELFF.

This clone was picked up one time. The chain employs TRBV12-5 and TRBJ2-7, with TRBD2 identical over 11 bases. With 1 base clipped from V and 3 bases from J, the junction kept 5 bases outside the gene matches. Germline V lookup: CDR1 LGHNT, CDR2 FRNRAP. The CDR3 runs 16 residues. CDR3 nucleotide sequence: TGTGCTAGTGGTTTGGACCCCGGGACTAGCGGCTACGAGCAGTACTTC. It yields the protein CASGLDPGTSGYEQYF.

The chain links TRBV10-2 to TRBJ2-7, with 9 bases lining up with TRBD1. The CDR3 loop spans 20 amino acids. Per the germline V gene, CDR1 is WSHSY and CDR2 is SAAADI. Unmatched junction bases numbered 19, after V lost 0 bases and J lost 4 bases. The CDR3, as DNA: TGCGCCAGCAGTGAGTCGACTCGGGGTAGACTGGGACAGGGTGTGTACGAGCAGTACTTC. Its translation is CASSESTRGRLGQGVYEQYF.

This chain links TRBV2 with TRBJ1-4; TRBD1 matches at 7 bases. Germline CDR1 SNHLY, CDR2 FYNNEI. This CDR3 has 15 residues. The junction had 10 bases not matched to a gene; V was cut back by 6 bases and J by 6 bases. The CDR3 DNA reads TGTGCCAGCAGAGGGACAGCAGGCTTAGATGAAAAACTGTTTTTT. Its translation: CASRGTAGLDEKLFF.

The chain recombines TRBV5-1 with TRBJ2-1, with 9 bases identical to TRBD1. V dropped 0 bases and J dropped 5; count of bases not matched to a gene: 6. Germline V gene sequence: CDR1 SGHRS, CDR2 YFSETQ. The CDR3 covers 16 residues. In nucleotides, the CDR3 is TGCGCCAGCAGCTTGGCCTCCGGGACAGGGAACAATGAGCAGTTCTTC. Translating it yields CASSLASGTGNNEQFF.

The rearrangement links TRBV5-5 to TRBJ1-2; 10 positions match TRBD1. V lost 4 bases and J lost 7; bases outside the gene matches: 10. The CDR3 extends over 15 amino acids. The germline V gene encodes CDR1 SGHKS and CDR2 YYEKEE (reference sequence). The CDR3 DNA follows: TGTGCCAGCAGCGACGCTCCGGGACAGGGGTTTGGCTACACCTTC. As protein: CASSDAPGQGFGYTF.

This clone was counted between two and nine times. The chain employs TRBV6-1 and TRBJ1-4, with unresolved D. The CDR3 length is 14 residues. Germline CDR1 reads MNHNS; CDR2 reads SASEGT. Trimming shortened V by 5 bases and J by 0 bases, and 7 bases separated the two germline ends. CDR3: CASSSGATNEKLFF. CDR3 DNA: TGTGCCAGCAGTTCAGGTGCAACTAATGAAAAACTGTTTTTT.

This chain uses TRBV7-2 with TRBJ2-3; 8 bases align to TRBD2. This CDR3 has 15 amino acids. Germline V gives CDR1 SGHTA, CDR2 FQGNSA. V was clipped by 1 base and J by 6 bases; unmatched bases: 6. Written as DNA, the CDR3 is TGTGCCAGCAGCTTAGAATCGGGAGGGGGGGATACGCAGTATTTT. Protein: CASSLESGGGDTQYF.

The rearrangement uses TRBV5-4 and TRBJ1-2; 8 bases align to TRBD1. After removal of 3 bases from V and 3 bases from J, the junction contained 7 bases not matched to a gene. The V gene's germline CDR1 is SGHNT and CDR2 YYREEE (reference sequence). The CDR3 consists of 15 residues. CDR3 amino acids: CASSSPGTGDYGYTF. CDR3 nucleotide sequence: TGTGCCAGCAGCTCCCCCGGGACAGGAGACTATGGCTACACCTTC.

This clone was detected a few times. The CDR3 region is CASSFYRQGATLATEAFF. CDR3 coding DNA: TGCGCCAGCAGCTTCTATCGACAGGGGGCTACTCTGGCCACTGAAGCTTTCTTT. The V call is TRBV5-1, the J call TRBJ1-1, with TRBD1 matching 10 bases. CDR1 SGHRS and CDR2 YFSETQ come from the germline V gene. V was pared by 2 bases and J by 4 bases, with 14 bases of the junction left unmatched. The CDR3 covers 18 residues.

The gene calls are TRBV25-1 and TRBJ1-2; a possible D gene is TRBD1 (5 bases). CDR3 size: 16 residues. Germline CDR1 MGHDK, CDR2 SYGVNS. V gave up 6 bases and J gave up 4 bases, with 21 bases separating them. CDR3 bases: TGTGCCAGCAGGCCCCATGGGGCATCCAACCCCTATGGCTACACCTTC. Its protein is CASRPHGASNPYGYTF.

This clone was seen more than once but under ten times. For the CDR3, the DNA is TGTGCCTGGAGTGTACGAGCCACAGATACGCAGTATTTT. Translated, it gives CAWSVRATDTQYF. V is TRBV30 and J is TRBJ2-3, with D unclear. Trimming removed 0 bases at V and 2 bases at J, with 6 bases between. CDR3 size: 13 residues. Germline assignment: CDR1 GTSNPN and CDR2 SVGIG (reference sequence).

The V and J genes are TRBV21-1 and TRBJ2-5; the table gives TRBD2 as D, unverified against the DNA. TRBV21-1 has pseudogene status. The CDR3 extends over 12 amino acids. This chain's CDR3 is CASSKRPETQYF. The DNA of the CDR3 is TGTGCCAGCAGCAAGAGGCCGGAGACCCAGTACTTC.

This chain joins TRBV10-2 and TRBJ1-2; D is perhaps TRBD1 (5 bases). This CDR3 spans 13 amino acids. The V gene lost 10 bases and the J gene lost 3 bases, with 15 bases spanning the gap. CDR1 is WSHSY, CDR2 SAAADI, per germline. DNA of the CDR3: TGCGCCACCCTACCAGGGTATTACTATGGCTACACCTTC. Encoded protein: CATLPGYYYGYTF.

This sequence joins TRBV6-6 and TRBJ2-5, with D unclear. This CDR3 region has 13 residues. Germline V CDR1 and CDR2: MNHNY, SVGAGI (reference sequence). The V gene lost 4 bases and the J gene lost 2 bases, with 8 bases spanning the gap. CDR3 nucleotide sequence: TGTGCCAGCAGTTTTCTAGAGCAAGAGACCCAGTACTTC. Its protein product is CASSFLEQETQYF.

This clone was counted a single time. The chain combines TRBV6-7 with TRBJ2-7; 7 nucleotides match TRBD2. TRBV6-7 is sorted into the ORF group, with uncertain function. The ends lost 4 bases at V and 5 bases at J; junction bases unmatched: 11. The CDR3 is 15 amino acids. In nucleotides, the CDR3 is TGTGCCAGCAGTTGGCCGCGGGAGAATAAACACGAGCAGTACTTC. Amino acid sequence: CASSWPRENKHEQYF.